This T cell receptor (beta chain) was profiled in a study of OX40 agonist ivuxolimab in advanced cancers. This clone showed up just a few times. The CDR3 has 13 amino acids. Trimming stripped 0 bases from V and 7 bases from J, with 7 bases between. Germline CDR1 reads SGHDN; CDR2 reads FVKESK. The assay was immunoSEQ multiplex PCR, and TCRdb's table has in-frame clones only and misses some. The data show roughly 64,000 clones, around 83% seen once. The sequences come from CD4+ or CD8+ T cells sorted from blood, collected in a trial of the OX40 agonist ivuxolimab. This clonotype was obtained from an adult with an advanced solid tumor such as melanoma, head and neck, liver or kidney cancer. This sequence joins TRBV14 and TRBJ1-5; D not resolved. The CDR3 protein is CASSQDREQPQHF. CDR3 coding DNA: TGTGCCAGCAGCCAAGATCGGGAACAGCCCCAGCATTTT.